The subject of this entry is one T cell receptor (beta chain). The antigen this receptor binds is unknown. Because this receptor comes from a mouse, its gene names and germline sequences follow the mouse reference. The CDR3 goes on 1 residue after the read ends, and that part is filled in from the germline J gene. The time point label of this sample denotes: mouse harvest day 7 after allogeneic transplant. Each mouse graft consisted of 10^7 T-cell-depleted bone marrow cells plus 10^6 splenic CD5+ T cells and was given by tail vein injection. To model GVHD in mice, a major MHC-mismatch B6 (H2b) into BALB/c (H2d) model was used, and tissues were profiled at day 7 or 14. Mouse tissues and retro-orbital blood were harvested on day 7 or 14 post-transplant using separate sterile tools per animal; livers were flushed beforehand. Before genomic DNA was isolated with the DNeasy Blood & Tissue Kit, mouse tissues were minced with razor blades in buffered saline.

This entry is derived from a study of tissue T cells after allogeneic stem cell transplantation (dated by TCRdb to 2022 to 2024). In the study overall: The study profiled TCR beta repertoires across many tissues from research autopsies of patients with and without GVHD, plus mouse models of GVHD. On the human side, the study was prospective and observational, with no blinding or randomization. Paper-wide results and their limitations: Within patients, how anatomically similar tissues were was a major factor shaping TCR repertoire composition, regardless of disease or transplant status. In both patients and mice, only a limited portion of the TCR repertoire detected in tissues was captured by blood and spleen T cells. The study did not determine which tissue TCRs were alloreactive or antigen-specific, and some clones might have been persisting host cells. Sampling depth was acknowledged as a limitation, and the patient cohort was both small and clinically heterogeneous. Only a few T cell clones appeared in more than one patient, yet motif-based clustering showed tissue-specific repertoire signatures that were shared between patients.

According to the germline V gene (reference sequence), CDR1 reads KGHPV and CDR2 reads FQNQEV. Reading from cysteine to phenylalanine, the CDR3 counts 13 amino acids. Sequencing covers 36 bases of the CDR3, shown here with the frame starting at base 1. Trimming at the junction amounts to 5 bases on V and 0 bases on J, and the germline ends lie 7 bases apart. Library prep was done by the immunoSEQ multiplex PCR assay. Adaptive Biotechnologies performed the TCRbeta CDR3 sequencing at survey depth and reported CDR3 sequences, V/J genes, productive frequency and template counts. TCR beta CDR3 regions were amplified from genomic DNA instead of RNA. Processing in the source paper ran as follows. Jensen-Shannon divergence served to quantify pairwise repertoire overlap between tissues, with 0 meaning identical and 1 meaning complete divergence. Tissues were grouped by single-linkage agglomerative hierarchical clustering of pairwise JSD values, and the clustering results were shown as dendrograms. GLIPH2 was run on all patient samples with simulation_depth 1000, kmer_min_depth 3 and cdr3_length_cutoff 8, and groups with more than two unique CDR3s were retained. In a standardized tissue-overlap score, Jaccard GLIPH-group overlap across patients was extrapolated to a standard repertoire size of 1000 clones. Associations of diversity with clinical or experimental variables used linear mixed-effect models with tissue fixed effects and individual random effects. In its TCRdb copy, this immuneACCESS table keeps in-frame sequences only and misses some clones. Where compared with another copy, unresolved V genes explain less than half of these, and the others have no known cause. V and J calls and clone size are copied from that table; D and trimming were computed from the DNA. The sample table records 9,500 or so clones; roughly 44% of these occur just once. The biggest ten clones account for 1.4% to 1.5% of the sample.

The chain is encoded by TRBV26 joined to TRBJ1-2; the D gene cannot be named for sure. Sequencing used skin. The receptor was isolated from a female BALB/c mouse given C57BL/6 T cells with graft-versus-host disease after an allogeneic hematopoietic cell transplant. The sequenced CDR3 bases are TGTGCCAGCAGTAGTACAGCAAACTCCGACTACACC. It encodes CASSSTANSDYT. The whole CDR3 is CASSSTANSDYTF.